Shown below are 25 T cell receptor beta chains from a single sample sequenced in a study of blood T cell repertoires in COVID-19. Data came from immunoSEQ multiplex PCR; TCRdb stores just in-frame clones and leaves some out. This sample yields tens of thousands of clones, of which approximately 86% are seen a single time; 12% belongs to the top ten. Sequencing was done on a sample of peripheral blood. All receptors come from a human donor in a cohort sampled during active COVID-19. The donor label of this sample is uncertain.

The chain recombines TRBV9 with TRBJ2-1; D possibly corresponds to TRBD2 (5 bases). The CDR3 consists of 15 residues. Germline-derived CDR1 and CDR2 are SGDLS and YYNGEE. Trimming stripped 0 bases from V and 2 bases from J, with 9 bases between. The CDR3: CASSVGPGTYNEQFF. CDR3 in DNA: TGTGCCAGCAGCGTAGGACCGGGGACCTACAATGAGCAGTTCTTC.

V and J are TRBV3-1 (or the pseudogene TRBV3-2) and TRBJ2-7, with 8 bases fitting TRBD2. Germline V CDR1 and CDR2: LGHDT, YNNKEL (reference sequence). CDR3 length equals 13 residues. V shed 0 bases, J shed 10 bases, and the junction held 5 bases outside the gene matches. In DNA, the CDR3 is TGTGCCAGCAGCCAAGACTCCGGACTAGCCCAGTACTTC. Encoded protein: CASSQDSGLAQYF.

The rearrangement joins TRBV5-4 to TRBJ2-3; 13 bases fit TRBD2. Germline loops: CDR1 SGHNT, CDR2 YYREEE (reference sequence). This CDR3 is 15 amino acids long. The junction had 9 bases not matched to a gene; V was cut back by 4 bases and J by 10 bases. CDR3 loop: CASSIGLAGDMAQYF. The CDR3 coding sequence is TGTGCCAGCAGCATTGGACTAGCGGGAGATATGGCGCAGTATTTT.

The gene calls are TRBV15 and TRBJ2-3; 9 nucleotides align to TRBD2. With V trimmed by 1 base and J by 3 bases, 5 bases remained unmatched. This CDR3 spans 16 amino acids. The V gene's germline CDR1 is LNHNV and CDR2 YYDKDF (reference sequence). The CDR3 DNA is TGTGCCACCAGCAGAGGAGGGGCGGGAGGGACAGATACGCAGTATTTT. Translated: CATSRGGAGGTDTQYF.

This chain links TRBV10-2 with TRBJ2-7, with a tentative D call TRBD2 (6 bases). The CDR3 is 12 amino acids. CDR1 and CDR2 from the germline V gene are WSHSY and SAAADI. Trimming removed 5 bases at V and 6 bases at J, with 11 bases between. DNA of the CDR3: TGCGCCAGCAGTCCCCTGCGGGGCGAGCAGTACTTC. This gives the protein CASSPLRGEQYF.

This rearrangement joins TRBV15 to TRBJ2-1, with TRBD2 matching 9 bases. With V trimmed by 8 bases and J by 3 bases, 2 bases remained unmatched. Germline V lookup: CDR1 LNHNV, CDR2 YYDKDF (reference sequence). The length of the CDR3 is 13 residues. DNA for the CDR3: TGTGCCACCGGACTAGCGAGCTACAATGAGCAGTTCTTC. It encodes CATGLASYNEQFF. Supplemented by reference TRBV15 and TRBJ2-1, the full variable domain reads DAMVIQNPRYQVTQFGKPVTLSCSQTLNHNVMYWYQQKSSQAPKLLFHYYDKDFNNEADTPDNFQSRRPNTSFCFLDIRSPGLGDTAMYLCATGLASYNEQFFGPGTRLTVL.

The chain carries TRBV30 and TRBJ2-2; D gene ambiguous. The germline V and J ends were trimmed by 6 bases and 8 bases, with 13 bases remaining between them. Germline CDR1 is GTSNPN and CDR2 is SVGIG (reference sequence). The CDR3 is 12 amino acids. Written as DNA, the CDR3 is TGTGCCTGTCGACAATTTTCAGGGGAGCTGTTTTTT. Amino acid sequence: CACRQFSGELFF.

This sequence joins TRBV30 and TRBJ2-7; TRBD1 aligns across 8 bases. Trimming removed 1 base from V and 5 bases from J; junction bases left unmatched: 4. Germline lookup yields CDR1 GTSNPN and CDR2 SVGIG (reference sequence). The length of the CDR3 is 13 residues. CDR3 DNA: TGTGCCTGGAGTGGGACAGGGCTCGACGAGCAGTACTTC. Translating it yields CAWSGTGLDEQYF.

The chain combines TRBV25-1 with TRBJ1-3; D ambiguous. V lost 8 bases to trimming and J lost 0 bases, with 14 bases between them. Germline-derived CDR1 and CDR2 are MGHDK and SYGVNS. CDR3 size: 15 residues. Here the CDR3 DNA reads TGTGCCAGCTCCTCTAGTCCGAGCTCTGGAAACACCATATATTTT. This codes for CASSSSPSSGNTIYF.

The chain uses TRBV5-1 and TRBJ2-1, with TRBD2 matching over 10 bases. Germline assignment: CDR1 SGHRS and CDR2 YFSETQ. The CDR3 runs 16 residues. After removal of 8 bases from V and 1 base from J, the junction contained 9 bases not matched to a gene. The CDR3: CASAGIAGGSYNEQFF. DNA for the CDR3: TGCGCCAGTGCCGGGATAGCGGGGGGATCCTACAATGAGCAGTTCTTC.

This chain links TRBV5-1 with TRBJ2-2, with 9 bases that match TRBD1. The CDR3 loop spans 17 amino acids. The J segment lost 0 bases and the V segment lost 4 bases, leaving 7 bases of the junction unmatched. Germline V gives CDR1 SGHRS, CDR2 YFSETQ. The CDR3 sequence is CASSRRTGATNTGELFF. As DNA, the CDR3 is TGCGCCAGCAGCCGCCGGACAGGGGCAACGAACACCGGGGAGCTGTTTTTT.

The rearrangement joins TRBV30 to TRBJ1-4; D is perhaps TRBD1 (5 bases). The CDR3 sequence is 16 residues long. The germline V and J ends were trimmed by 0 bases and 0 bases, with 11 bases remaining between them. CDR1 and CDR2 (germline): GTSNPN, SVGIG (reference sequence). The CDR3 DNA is TGTGCCTGGAGTGTATGGGGGGGGGCAACTAATGAAAAACTGTTTTTT. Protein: CAWSVWGGATNEKLFF. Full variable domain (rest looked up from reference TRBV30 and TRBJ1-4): SQTIHQWPATLVQPVGSPLSLECTVEGTSNPNLYWYRQAAGRGLQLLFYSVGIGQISSEVPQNLSASRPQDRQFILSSKKLLLSDSGFYLCAWSVWGGATNEKLFFGSGTQLSVL.

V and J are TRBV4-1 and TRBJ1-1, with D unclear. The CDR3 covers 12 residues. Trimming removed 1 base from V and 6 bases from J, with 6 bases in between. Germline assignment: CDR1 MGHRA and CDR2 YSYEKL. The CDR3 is CASSQGGPEAFF. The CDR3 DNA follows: TGCGCCAGCAGCCAAGGAGGGCCTGAAGCTTTCTTT.

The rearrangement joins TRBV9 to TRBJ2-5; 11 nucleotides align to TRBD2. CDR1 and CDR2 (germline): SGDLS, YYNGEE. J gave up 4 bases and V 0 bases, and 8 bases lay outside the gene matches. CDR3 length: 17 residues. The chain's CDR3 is CASSVDGLAGLGETQYF. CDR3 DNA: TGTGCCAGCAGCGTAGACGGACTAGCGGGTCTCGGAGAGACCCAGTACTTC.

The CDR3 nucleotides are TGTGCCAGCAGCGTAGGGACTAGCGCCTGGGAGCTGTTTTTT. Translating it yields CASSVGTSAWELFF. This rearrangement joins TRBV9 to TRBJ2-2, with 9 bases that match TRBD2. V lost 0 bases and J lost 9; bases outside the gene matches: 3. This CDR3 has 14 amino acids. Looked up from germline, CDR1 is SGDLS and CDR2 is YYNGEE. The whole variable domain, remainder taken from reference TRBV9 and TRBJ2-2, is DSGVTQTPKHLITATGQRVTLRCSPRSGDLSVYWYQQSLDQGLQFLIQYYNGEERAKGNILERFSAQQFPDLHSELNLSSLELGDSALYFCASSVGTSAWELFFGEGSRLTVL.

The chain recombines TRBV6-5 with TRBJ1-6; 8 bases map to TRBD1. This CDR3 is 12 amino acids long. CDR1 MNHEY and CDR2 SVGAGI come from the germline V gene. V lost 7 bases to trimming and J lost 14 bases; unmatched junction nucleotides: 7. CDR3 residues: CASTGTGITLHF. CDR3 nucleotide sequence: TGTGCCAGCACTGGGACAGGCATCACCCTCCACTTT.

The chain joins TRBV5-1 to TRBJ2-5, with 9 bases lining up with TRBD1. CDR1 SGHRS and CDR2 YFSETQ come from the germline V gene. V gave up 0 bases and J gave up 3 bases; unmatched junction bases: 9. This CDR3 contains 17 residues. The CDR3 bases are TGCGCCAGCAGCTTGGGAGGGGGCCGGACAGGGGAAGAGACCCAGTACTTC. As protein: CASSLGGGRTGEETQYF.

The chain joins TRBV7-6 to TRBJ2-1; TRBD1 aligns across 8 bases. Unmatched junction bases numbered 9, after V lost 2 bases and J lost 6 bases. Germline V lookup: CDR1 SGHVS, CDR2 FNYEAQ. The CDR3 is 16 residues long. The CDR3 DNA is TGTGCCAGCAGCTTAAGGATTCAGGGGGCGTCCAATGAGCAGTTCTTC. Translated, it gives CASSLRIQGASNEQFF.

The CDR3 nucleotides are TGTGCCACCAGTGATTTTAGCGGGAGGTCCTACAATGAGCAGTTCTTC. It specifies CATSDFSGRSYNEQFF. The V call is TRBV24-1, the J call TRBJ2-1, with 10 bases that match TRBD2. The CDR3 runs to 16 residues. CDR1 and CDR2 (germline): KGHDR, SFDVKD. Trimming took 1 base from V and 1 from J; bases not matched to a gene: 0.

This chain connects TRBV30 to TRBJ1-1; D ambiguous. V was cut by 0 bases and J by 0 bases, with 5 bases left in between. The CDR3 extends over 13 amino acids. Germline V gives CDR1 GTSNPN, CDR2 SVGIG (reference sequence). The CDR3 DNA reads TGTGCCTGGAGTGTTTGGCTGAACACTGAAGCTTTCTTT. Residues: CAWSVWLNTEAFF.

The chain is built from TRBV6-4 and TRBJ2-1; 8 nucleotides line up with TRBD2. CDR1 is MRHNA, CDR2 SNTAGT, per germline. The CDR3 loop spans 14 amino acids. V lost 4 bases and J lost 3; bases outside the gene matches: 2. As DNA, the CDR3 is TGTGCCAGCAGTGCAAGCGGGGGCTACAATGAGCAGTTCTTC. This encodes CASSASGGYNEQFF.

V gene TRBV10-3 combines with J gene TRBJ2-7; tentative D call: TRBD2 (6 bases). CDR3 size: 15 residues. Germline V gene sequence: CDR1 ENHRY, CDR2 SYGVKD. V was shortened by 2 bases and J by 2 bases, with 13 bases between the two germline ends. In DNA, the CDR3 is TGTGCCATCAGTGAGGGCGGTAGCGGAACCTACGAGCAGTACTTC. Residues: CAISEGGSGTYEQYF.

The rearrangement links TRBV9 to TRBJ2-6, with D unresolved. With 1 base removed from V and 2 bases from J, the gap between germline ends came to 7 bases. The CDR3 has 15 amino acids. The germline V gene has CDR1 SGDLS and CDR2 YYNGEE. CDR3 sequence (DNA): TGTGCCAGCAGCGTATCTGCTACTGGGGCCAACGTCCTGACTTTC. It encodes CASSVSATGANVLTF.

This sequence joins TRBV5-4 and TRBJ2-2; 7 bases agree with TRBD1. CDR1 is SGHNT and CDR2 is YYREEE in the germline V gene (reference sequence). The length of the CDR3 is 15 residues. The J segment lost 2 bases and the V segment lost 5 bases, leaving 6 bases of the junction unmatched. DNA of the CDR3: TGTGCCAGCAGTTCGGGACAGAAAAACACCGGGGAGCTGTTTTTT. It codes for CASSSGQKNTGELFF.

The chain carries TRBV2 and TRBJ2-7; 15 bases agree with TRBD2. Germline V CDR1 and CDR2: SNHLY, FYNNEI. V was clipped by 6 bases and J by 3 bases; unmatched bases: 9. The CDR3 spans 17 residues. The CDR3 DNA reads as TGTGCCAGCAGCCCGGGACTAGCGGGAGGTTTTTTCTACGAGCAGTACTTC. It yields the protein CASSPGLAGGFFYEQYF.